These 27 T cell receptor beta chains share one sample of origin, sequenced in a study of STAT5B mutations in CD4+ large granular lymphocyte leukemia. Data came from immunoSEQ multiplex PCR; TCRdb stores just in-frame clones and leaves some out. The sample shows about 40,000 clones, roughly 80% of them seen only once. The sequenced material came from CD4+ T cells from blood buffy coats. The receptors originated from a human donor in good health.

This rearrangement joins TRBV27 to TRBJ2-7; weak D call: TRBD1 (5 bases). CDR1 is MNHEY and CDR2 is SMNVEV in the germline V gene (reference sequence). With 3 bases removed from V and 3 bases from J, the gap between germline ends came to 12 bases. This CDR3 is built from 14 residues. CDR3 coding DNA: TGTGCCAGCAGTTTGGGTATAGACAGCTACGAGCAGTACTTC. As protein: CASSLGIDSYEQYF.

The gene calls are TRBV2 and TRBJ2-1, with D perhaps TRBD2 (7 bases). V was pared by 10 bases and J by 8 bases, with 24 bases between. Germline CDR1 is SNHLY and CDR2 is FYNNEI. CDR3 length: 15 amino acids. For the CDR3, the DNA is TGTGCCAACACACAGCGGGGACACTCCCTTTATGAGCAGTTCTTC. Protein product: CANTQRGHSLYEQFF.

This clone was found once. CDR3 protein: CAISETQGTSGGGEQYF. The CDR3 nucleotides read TGTGCCATCAGTGAGACACAAGGGACTAGCGGGGGGGGCGAGCAGTACTTC. This sequence joins TRBV10-3 and TRBJ2-7, with 16 bases lining up with TRBD2. The CDR3 contains 17 residues. V shed 2 bases, J shed 6 bases, and the junction held 7 bases outside the gene matches. Germline loops: CDR1 ENHRY, CDR2 SYGVKD.

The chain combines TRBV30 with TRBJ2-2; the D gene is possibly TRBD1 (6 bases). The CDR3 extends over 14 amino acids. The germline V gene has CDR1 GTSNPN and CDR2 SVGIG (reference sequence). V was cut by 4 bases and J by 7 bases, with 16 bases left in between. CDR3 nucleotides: TGTGCCTGGACCGGGACACCCGTCTTCGGGGAGCTGTTTTTT. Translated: CAWTGTPVFGELFF.

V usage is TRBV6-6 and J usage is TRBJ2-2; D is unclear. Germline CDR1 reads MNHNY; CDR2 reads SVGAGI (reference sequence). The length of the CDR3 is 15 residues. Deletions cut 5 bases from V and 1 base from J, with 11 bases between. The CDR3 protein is CASSGRKGNTGELFF. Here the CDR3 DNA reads TGTGCCAGCAGTGGACGGAAGGGGAACACCGGGGAGCTGTTTTTT.

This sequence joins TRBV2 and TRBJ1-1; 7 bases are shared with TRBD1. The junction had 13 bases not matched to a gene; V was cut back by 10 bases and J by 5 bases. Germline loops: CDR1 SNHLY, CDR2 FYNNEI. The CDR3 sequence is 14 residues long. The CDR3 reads CANKWSQGGTEAFF. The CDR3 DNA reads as TGTGCCAACAAATGGTCGCAGGGGGGGACTGAAGCTTTCTTT.

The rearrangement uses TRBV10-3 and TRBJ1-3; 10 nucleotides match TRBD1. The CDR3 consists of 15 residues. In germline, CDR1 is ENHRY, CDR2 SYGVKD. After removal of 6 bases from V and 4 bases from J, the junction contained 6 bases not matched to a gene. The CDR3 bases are TGTGCCATCAGGACCGGGACAGGGGTCGGAAACACCATATATTTT. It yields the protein CAIRTGTGVGNTIYF.

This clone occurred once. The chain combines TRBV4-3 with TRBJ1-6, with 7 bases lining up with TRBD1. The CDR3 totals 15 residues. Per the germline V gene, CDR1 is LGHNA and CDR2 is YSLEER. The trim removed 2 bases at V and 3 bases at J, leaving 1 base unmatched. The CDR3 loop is CASSQQGVYNSPLHF. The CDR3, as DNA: TGCGCCAGCAGCCAACAGGGGGTCTATAATTCACCCCTCCACTTT.

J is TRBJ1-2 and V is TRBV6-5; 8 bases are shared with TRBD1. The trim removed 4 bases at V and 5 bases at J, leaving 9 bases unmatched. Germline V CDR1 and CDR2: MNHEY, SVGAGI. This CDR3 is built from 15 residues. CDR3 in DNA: TGTGCCAGCAGTTCATATACAGGGGGTGGATATGGCTACACCTTC. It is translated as CASSSYTGGGYGYTF.

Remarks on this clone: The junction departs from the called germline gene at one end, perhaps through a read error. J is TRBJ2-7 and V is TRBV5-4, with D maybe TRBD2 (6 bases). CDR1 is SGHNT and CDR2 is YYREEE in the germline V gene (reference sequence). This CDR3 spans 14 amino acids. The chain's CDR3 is CASSLELASHEQYF. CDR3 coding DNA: TGTGCCAGCAGCTTGGAACTAGCCTCCCACGAGCAGTACTTC.

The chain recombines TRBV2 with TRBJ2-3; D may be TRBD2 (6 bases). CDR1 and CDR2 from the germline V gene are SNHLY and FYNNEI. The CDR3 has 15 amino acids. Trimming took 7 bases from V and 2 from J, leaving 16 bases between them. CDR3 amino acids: CASKARLALTDTQYF. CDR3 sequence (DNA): TGTGCCAGCAAGGCAAGGCTAGCGCTCACAGATACGCAGTATTTT.

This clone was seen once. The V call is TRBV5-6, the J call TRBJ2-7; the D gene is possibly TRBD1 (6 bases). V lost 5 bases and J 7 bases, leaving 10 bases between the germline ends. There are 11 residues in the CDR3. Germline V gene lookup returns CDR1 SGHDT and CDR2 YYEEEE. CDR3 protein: CASRNTGEQYF. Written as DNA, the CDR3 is TGTGCCAGCAGAAATACAGGGGAGCAGTACTTC.

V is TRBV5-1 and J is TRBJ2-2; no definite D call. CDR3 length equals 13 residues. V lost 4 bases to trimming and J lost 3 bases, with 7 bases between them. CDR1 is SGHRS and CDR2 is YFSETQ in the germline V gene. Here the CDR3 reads CASSPADTGELFF. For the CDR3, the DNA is TGCGCCAGCAGCCCCGCGGACACCGGGGAGCTGTTTTTT. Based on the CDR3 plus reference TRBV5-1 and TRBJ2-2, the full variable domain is KAGVTQTPRYLIKTRGQQVTLSCSPISGHRSVSWYQQTPGQGLQFLFEYFSETQRNKGNFPGRFSGRQFSNSRSEMNVSTLELGDSALYLCASSPADTGELFFGEGSRLTVL.

CDR3 sequence (DNA): TGTGCCAGCAGCCTCGAGGGACAGGGGAGCAATGAGCAGTTCTTC. Its translation: CASSLEGQGSNEQFF. This chain links TRBV2 with TRBJ2-1; TRBD1 matches at 10 bases. This CDR3 spans 15 amino acids. V shed 6 bases, J shed 6 bases, and the junction held 8 bases outside the gene matches. The germline V gene has CDR1 SNHLY and CDR2 FYNNEI.

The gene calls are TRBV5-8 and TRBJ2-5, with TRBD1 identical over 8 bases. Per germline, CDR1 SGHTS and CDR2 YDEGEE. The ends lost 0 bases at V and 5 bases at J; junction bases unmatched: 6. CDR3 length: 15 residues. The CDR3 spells CASSLGQGNGETQYF. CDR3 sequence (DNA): TGTGCCAGCAGCTTGGGACAGGGGAATGGGGAGACCCAGTACTTC. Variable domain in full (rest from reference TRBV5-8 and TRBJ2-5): EAGVTQSPTHLIKTRGQQATLRCSPISGHTSVYWYQQALGLGLQFLLWYDEGEERNRGNFPPRFSGRQFPNYSSELNVNALELEDSALYLCASSLGQGNGETQYFGPGTRLLVL.

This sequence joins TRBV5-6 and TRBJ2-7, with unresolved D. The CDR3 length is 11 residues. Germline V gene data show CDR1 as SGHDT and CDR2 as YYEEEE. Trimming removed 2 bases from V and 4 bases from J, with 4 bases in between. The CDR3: CASSFLYEQYF. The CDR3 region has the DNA TGTGCCAGCAGCTTCCTATACGAGCAGTACTTC.

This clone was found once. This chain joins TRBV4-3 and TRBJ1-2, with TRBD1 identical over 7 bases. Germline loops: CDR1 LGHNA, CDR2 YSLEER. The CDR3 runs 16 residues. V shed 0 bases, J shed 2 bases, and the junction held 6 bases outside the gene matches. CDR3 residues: CASSQDSGQVNYGYTF. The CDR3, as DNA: TGCGCCAGCAGCCAAGATTCTGGACAGGTCAACTATGGCTACACCTTC.

The CDR3 DNA sequence: TGCGCCAGCAGCTTGGGAGGGGGCAGTTATGAAAAACTGTTTTTT. Translated, it gives CASSLGGGSYEKLFF. V gene TRBV5-1 combines with J gene TRBJ1-4, with TRBD1 matching over 7 bases. This CDR3 spans 15 amino acids. CDR1 and CDR2 (germline): SGHRS, YFSETQ. Trimming took 0 bases from V and 6 from J; bases not matched to a gene: 5. The full variable domain, with the rest looked up from reference TRBV5-1 and TRBJ1-4, is KAGVTQTPRYLIKTRGQQVTLSCSPISGHRSVSWYQQTPGQGLQFLFEYFSETQRNKGNFPGRFSGRQFSNSRSEMNVSTLELGDSALYLCASSLGGGSYEKLFFGSGTQLSVL.

Here the CDR3 reads CASSQVERGEAFF. CDR3 DNA: TGTGCCAGCAGCCAGGTGGAGCGAGGTGAAGCTTTCTTT. The rearrangement joins TRBV9 to TRBJ1-1; D not certain. Trimming pared 4 bases from V and 7 bases from J, leaving 14 bases between. The CDR3 length is 13 residues. Germline CDR1 is SGDLS and CDR2 is YYNGEE.

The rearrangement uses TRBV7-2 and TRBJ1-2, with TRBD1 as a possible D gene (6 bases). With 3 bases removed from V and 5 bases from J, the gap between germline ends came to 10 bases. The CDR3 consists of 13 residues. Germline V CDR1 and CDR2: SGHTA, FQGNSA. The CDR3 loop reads CASSLYRAYGYTF. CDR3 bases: TGTGCCAGCAGCTTGTACAGGGCTTATGGCTACACCTTC.

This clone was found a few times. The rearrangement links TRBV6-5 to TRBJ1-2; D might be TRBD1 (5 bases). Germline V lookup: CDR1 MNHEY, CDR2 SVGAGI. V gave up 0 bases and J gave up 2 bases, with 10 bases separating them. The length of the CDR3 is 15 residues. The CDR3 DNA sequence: TGTGCCAGCAGTTACTCGGGGACGGGCAACTATGGCTACACCTTC. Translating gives CASSYSGTGNYGYTF.

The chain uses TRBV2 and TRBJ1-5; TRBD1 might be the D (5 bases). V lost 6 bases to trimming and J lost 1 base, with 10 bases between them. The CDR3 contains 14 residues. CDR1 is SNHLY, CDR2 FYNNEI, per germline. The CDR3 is CASSIGQSNQPQHF. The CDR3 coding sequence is TGTGCCAGCAGCATAGGACAAAGCAATCAGCCCCAGCATTTT. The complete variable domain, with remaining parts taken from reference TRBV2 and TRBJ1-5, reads EPEVTQTPSHQVTQMGQEVILRCVPISNHLYFYWYRQILGQKVEFLVSFYNNEISEKSEIFDDQFSVERPDGSNFTLKIRSTKLEDSAMYFCASSIGQSNQPQHFGDGTRLSIL.

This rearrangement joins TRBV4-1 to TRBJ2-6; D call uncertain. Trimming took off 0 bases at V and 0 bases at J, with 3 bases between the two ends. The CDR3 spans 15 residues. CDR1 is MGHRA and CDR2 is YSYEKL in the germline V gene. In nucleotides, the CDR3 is TGCGCCAGCAGCCAAGATAACTCTGGGGCCAACGTCCTGACTTTC. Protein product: CASSQDNSGANVLTF.

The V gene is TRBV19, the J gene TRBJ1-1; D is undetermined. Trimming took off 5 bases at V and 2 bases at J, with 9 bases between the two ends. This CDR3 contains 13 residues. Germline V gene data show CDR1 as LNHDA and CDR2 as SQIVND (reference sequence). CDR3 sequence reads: CASSFTRNTEAFF. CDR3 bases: TGTGCCAGTAGTTTTACGAGAAACACTGAAGCTTTCTTT.

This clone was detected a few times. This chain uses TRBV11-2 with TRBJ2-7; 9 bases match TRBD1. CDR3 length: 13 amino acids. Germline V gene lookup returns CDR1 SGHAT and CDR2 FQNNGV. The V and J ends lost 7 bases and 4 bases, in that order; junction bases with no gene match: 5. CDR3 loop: CASKIQGAYEQYF. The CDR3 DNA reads TGTGCCAGCAAGATACAGGGGGCTTACGAGCAGTACTTC.

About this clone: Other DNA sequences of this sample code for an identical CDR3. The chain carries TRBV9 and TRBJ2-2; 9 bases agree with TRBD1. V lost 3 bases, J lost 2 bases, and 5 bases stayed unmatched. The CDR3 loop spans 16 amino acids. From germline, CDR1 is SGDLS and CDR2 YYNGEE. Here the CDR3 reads CASSDRDRANTGELFF. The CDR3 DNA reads TGTGCCAGCAGCGACCGGGACAGGGCTAACACCGGGGAGCTGTTTTTT.

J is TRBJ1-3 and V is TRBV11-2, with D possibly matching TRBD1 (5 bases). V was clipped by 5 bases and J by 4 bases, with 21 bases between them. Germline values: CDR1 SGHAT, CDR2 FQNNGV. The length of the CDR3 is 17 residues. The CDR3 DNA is TGTGCCAGCAGCGCTTCGACAGCCTGGAAGGGAGGAAACACCATATATTTT. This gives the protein CASSASTAWKGGNTIYF.